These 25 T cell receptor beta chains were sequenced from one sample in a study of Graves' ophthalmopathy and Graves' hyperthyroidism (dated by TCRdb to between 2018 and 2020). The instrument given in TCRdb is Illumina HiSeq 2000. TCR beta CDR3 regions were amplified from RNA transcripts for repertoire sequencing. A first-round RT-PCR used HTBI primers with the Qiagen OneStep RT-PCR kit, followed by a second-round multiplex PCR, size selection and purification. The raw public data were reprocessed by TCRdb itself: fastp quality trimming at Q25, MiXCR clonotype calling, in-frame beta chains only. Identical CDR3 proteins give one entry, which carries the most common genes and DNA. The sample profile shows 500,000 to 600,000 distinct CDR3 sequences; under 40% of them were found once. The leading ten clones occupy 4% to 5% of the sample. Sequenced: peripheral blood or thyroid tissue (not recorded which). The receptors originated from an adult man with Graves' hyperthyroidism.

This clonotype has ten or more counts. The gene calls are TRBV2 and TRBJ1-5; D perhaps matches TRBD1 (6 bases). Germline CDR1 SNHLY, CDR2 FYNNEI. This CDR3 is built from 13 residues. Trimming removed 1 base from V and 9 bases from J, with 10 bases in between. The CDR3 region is CASSEVLTGPQHF. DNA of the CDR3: TGTGCCAGCAGTGAAGTACTGACAGGGCCCCAGCATTTT.

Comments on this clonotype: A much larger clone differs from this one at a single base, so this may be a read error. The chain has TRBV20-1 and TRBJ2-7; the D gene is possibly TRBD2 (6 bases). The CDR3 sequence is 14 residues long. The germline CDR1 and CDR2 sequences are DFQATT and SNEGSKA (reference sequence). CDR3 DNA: TGCAATGCTACGGGACTCGAAAGCTCCTACGAGCAGTACTTC. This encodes CNATGLESSYEQYF.

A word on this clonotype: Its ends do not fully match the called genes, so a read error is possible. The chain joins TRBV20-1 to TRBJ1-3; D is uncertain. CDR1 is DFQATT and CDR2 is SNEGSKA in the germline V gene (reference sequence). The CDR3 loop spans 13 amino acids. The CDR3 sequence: CGATEPSGNTIYF. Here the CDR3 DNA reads TGCGGTGCTACGGAACCCTCTGGAAACACCATATATTTT.

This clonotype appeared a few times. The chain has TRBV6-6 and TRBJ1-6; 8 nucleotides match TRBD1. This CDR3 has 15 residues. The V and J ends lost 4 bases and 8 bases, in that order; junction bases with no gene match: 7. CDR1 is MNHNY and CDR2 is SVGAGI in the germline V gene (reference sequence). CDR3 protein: CASSLGQGAYSPLHF. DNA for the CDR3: TGTGCCAGCAGTTTGGGGCAGGGGGCATATTCACCCCTCCACTTT.

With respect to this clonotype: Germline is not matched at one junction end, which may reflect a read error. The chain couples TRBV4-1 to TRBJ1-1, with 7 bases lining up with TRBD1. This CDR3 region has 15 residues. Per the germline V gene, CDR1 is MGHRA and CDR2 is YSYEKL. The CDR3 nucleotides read TGTGCCAGCAGCCAAGAAGTACAGGGGTTCGCTGAAGCTTTCTTT. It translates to CASSQEVQGFAEAFF.

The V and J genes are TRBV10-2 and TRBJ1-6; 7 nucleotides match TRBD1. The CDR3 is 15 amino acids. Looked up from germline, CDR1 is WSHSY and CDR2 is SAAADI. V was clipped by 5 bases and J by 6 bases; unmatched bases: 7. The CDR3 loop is CASSISGTANSPLHF. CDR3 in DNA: TGCGCCAGCAGTATCAGCGGGACAGCTAATTCACCCCTCCACTTT.

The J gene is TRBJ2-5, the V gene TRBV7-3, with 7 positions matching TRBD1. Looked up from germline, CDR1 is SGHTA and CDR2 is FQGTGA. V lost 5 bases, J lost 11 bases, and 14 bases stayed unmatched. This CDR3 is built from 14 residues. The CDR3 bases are TGTGCCAGCAGCCCGGGACAGACCACAGATACGCAGTACTTC. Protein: CASSPGQTTDTQYF.

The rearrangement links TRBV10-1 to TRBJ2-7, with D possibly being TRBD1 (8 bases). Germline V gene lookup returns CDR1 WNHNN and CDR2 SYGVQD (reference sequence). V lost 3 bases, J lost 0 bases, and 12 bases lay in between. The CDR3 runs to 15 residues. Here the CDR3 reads CASSDGGTGSYEQYF. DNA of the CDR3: TGCGCCAGCAGTGACGGGGGGACAGGCTCCTACGAGCAGTACTTC.

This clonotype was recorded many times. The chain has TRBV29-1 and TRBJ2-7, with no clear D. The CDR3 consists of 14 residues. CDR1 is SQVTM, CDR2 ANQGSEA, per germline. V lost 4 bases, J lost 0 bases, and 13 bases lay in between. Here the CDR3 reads CSVVSVWASYEQYF. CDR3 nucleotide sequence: TGCAGCGTTGTGAGTGTTTGGGCCTCCTACGAGCAGTACTTC.

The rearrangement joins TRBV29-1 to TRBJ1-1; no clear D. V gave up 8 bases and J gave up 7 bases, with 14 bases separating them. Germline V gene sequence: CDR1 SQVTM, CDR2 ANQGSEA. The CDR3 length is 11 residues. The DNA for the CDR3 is TGCAGCAGTGAGCGAGAAGGTGAAGCTTTCTTT. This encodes CSSEREGEAFF.

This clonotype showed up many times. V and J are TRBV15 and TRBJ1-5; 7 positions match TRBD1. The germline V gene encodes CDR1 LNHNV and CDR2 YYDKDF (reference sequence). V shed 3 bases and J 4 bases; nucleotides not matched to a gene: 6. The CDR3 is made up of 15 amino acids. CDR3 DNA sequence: TGTGCCACCAGCAGGTACCGGGACAGTAATCAGCCCCAGCATTTT. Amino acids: CATSRYRDSNQPQHF. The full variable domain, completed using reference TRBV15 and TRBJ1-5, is DAMVIQNPRYQVTQFGKPVTLSCSQTLNHNVMYWYQQKSSQAPKLLFHYYDKDFNNEADTPDNFQSRRPNTSFCFLDIRSPGLGDTAMYLCATSRYRDSNQPQHFGDGTRLSIL.

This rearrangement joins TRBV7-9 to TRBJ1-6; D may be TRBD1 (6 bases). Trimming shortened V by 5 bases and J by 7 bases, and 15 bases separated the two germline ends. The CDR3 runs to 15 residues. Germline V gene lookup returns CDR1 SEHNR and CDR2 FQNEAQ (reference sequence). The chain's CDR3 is CASSGGGTKNSPLHF. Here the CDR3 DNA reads TGTGCCAGCAGCGGAGGCGGGACAAAGAATTCACCCCTCCACTTT.

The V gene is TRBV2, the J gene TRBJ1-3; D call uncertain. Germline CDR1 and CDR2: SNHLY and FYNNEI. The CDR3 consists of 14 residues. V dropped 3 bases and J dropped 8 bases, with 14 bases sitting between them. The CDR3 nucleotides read TGTGCCAGCAGTGAGGAGGGCTATGGCTACACCATATATTTT. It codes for CASSEEGYGYTIYF.

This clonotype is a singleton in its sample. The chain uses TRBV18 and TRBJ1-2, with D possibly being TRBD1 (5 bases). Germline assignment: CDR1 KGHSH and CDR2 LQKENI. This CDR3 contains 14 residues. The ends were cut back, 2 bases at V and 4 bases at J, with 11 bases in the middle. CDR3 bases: TGTGCCAGCTCACCATCCCACAGGAGCTATGGCTACACCTTC. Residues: CASSPSHRSYGYTF.

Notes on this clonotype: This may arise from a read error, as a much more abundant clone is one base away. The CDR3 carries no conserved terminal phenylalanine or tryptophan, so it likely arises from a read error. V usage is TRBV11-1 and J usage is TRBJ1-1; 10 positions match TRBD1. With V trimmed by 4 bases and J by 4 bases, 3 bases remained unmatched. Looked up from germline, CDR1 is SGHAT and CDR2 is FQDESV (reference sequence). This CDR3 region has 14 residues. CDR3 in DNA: TGTGCCAGCAGCTCCGGGACAGGGGCCACTGAAGCTTTCCTT. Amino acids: CASSSGTGATEAFL.

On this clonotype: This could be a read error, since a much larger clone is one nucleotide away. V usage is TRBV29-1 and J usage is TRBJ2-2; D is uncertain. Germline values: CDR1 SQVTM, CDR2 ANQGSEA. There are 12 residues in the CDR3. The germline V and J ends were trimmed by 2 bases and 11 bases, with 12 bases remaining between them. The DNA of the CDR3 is TGCAGCGTTGAACCCCAGTGGGGTGAGCTGTTTTTT. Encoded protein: CSVEPQWGELFF.

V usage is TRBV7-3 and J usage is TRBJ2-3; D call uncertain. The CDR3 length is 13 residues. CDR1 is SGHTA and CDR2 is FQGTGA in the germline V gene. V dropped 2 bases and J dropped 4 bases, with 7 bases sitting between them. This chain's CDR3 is CASSLSGADTQYF. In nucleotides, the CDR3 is TGTGCCAGCAGCTTATCAGGTGCAGATACGCAGTATTTT.

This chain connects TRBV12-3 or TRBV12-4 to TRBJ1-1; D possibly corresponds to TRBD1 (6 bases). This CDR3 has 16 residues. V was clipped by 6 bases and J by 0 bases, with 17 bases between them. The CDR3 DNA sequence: TGTGCCAGCAGGTTGGGGGGATGGACAGTGAACACTGAAGCTTTCTTT. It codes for CASRLGGWTVNTEAFF.

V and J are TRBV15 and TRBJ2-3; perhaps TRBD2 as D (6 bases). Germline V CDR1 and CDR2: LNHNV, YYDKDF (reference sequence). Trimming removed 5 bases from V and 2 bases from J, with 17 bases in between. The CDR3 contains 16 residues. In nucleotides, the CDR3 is TGTGCCACCAGCGGAGGCTTTAGCGGCCTCACAGATACGCAGTATTTT. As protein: CATSGGFSGLTDTQYF.

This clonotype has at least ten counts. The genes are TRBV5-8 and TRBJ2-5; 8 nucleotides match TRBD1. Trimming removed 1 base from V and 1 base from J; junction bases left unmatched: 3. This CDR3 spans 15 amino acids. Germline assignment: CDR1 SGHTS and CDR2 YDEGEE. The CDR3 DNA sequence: TGTGCCAGCAGCTTGTCCGGGACAGGCCAAGAGACCCAGTACTTC. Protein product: CASSLSGTGQETQYF.

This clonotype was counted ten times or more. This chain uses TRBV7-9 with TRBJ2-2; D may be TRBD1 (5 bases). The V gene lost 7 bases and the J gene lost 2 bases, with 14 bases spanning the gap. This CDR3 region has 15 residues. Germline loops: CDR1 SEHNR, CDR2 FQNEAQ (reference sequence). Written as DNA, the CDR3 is TGTGCCAGCATCGGTCCAGACAGCAACACCGGGGAGCTGTTTTTT. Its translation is CASIGPDSNTGELFF. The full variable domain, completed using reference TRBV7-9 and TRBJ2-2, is DTGVSQNPRHKITKRGQNVTFRCDPISEHNRLYWYRQTLGQGPEFLTYFQNEAQLEKSRLLSDRFSAERPKGSFSTLEIQRTEQGDSAMYLCASIGPDSNTGELFFGEGSRLTVL.

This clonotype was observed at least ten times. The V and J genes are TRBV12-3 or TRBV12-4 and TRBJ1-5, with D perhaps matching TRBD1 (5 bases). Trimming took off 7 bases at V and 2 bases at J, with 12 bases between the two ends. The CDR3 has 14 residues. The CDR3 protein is CASTPDIRNQPQHF. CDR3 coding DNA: TGTGCCAGCACCCCGGACATACGCAATCAGCCCCAGCATTTT.

The CDR3 nucleotides read TGTGCCAGCAGTCGTAACAGGGGTTTCAGGACCTTC. It encodes CASSRNRGFRTF. The rearrangement uses TRBV2 and TRBJ1-2; TRBD1 aligns across 7 bases. The germline gives CDR1 SNHLY, CDR2 FYNNEI. CDR3 size: 12 residues. V shed 5 bases, J shed 14 bases, and the junction held 11 bases outside the gene matches.

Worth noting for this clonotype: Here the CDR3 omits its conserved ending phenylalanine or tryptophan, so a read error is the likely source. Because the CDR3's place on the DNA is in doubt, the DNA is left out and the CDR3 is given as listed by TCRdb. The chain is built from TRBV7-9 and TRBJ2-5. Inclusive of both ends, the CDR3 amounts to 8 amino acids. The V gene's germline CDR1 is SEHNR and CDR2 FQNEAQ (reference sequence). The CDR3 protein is CASSLSLS.

The CDR3 nucleotides are TGTGCCAGCAGTTTATTGTGGGGAAATGAAAAACTGTTTTTT. Encoded protein: CASSLLWGNEKLFF. This chain connects TRBV25-1 to TRBJ1-4; D gene ambiguous. V lost 5 bases and J lost 5, with 12 bases in between. CDR1 and CDR2 from the germline V gene are MGHDK and SYGVNS. This CDR3 region has 14 residues.